This paragraph covers one T cell receptor beta chain sequence. Its antigen remains unidentified. The germline V gene has CDR1 MNHNS and CDR2 SASEGT. Trimming stripped 6 bases from V and 3 bases from J, with 9 bases between. The length of the CDR3 is 13 residues. Profiled with immunoSEQ multiplex PCR; TCRdb holds only in-frame clones, not every one. The sample holds about 45,000 clones, 91% seen once. This entry is derived from a study of graft-versus-host responses after intestinal transplantation. The wider study: The transplants performed in recipients were multivisceral, liver-intestinal, or isolated intestinal. Recipients uniformly received anti-thymocyte globulin induction, followed by tacrolimus and steroids for about 3 years.

Study results and caveats: GvH clones occurred in recipient marrow; some first appeared in ileum or blood.

Specimen: PBMCs, collected 524 days after transplant. The TCR sequence derives from a human patient who received an intestinal transplant, so some T cells may come from the graft donor. The gene calls are TRBV6-1 and TRBJ1-5; D unresolved. The CDR3 sequence: CASRGGNNQPQHF. Here the CDR3 DNA reads TGTGCCAGCAGGGGAGGGAACAATCAGCCCCAGCATTTT.